Each of the 7 T cell receptor beta chains below was sequenced from the same sample in a study of blood T cell repertoires in COVID-19. Some clones are missing from TCRdb's copy, which holds only in-frame ones; the method was immunoSEQ multiplex PCR. The repertoire holds about 53,000 clones, with approximately 87% as singletons. Sequencing used peripheral blood. Source of these receptors: a man over 45 with acute or convalescent COVID-19.

The CDR3 DNA is TGTGCCAGCAGCGAACGACAAGGGGTCGACGAGCAGTACTTC. Encoded protein: CASSERQGVDEQYF. V usage is TRBV9 and J usage is TRBJ2-7; TRBD1 might be the D (5 bases). CDR3 length: 14 amino acids. Between the trimmed V and J ends, which lost 3 bases and 5 bases, there was a span of 15 bases. The germline gives CDR1 SGDLS, CDR2 YYNGEE.

The chain couples TRBV5-6 to TRBJ2-5, with TRBD1 matching 10 bases. The length of the CDR3 is 14 residues. Trimming took 6 bases from V and 3 from J; bases not matched to a gene: 5. Germline V gene data show CDR1 as SGHDT and CDR2 as YYEEEE. The CDR3 coding sequence is TGTGCCAGCACAAAGGACAGGGGGGAAGAGACCCAGTACTTC. Amino acid sequence: CASTKDRGEETQYF.

For this clone: At one end, the junction sequence differs from germline, possibly due to a read error. The gene calls are TRBV6-6 and TRBJ1-4, with TRBD1 as a possible D gene (5 bases). The CDR3 has 12 amino acids. Germline CDR1 is MNHNY and CDR2 is SVGAGI (reference sequence). CDR3 loop: CASSTTDSNRIF. As DNA, the CDR3 is TGTGCCAGCAGCACAACAGACAGCAACAGAATTTTT.

V and J are TRBV6-1 and TRBJ1-1, with 9 bases identical to TRBD1. The trim removed 5 bases at V and 10 bases at J, leaving 5 bases unmatched. The CDR3 spans 12 residues. Germline values: CDR1 MNHNS, CDR2 SASEGT. The CDR3 reads CASSYTGGLAFF. As DNA, the CDR3 is TGTGCCAGCAGTTATACAGGGGGCTTAGCTTTCTTT.

The rearrangement uses TRBV28 and TRBJ2-3, with 7 positions matching TRBD1. Per the germline V gene, CDR1 is MDHEN and CDR2 is SYDVKM. This CDR3 contains 17 residues. V was clipped by 6 bases and J by 2 bases; unmatched bases: 14. CDR3 DNA sequence: TGTGCCAGCAGCCCCACGGAACAGGGGCTCTACACAGATACGCAGTATTTT. It specifies CASSPTEQGLYTDTQYF.

The V gene is TRBV5-1, the J gene TRBJ2-6, with D maybe TRBD1 (6 bases). This CDR3 spans 14 amino acids. The germline V gene encodes CDR1 SGHRS and CDR2 YFSETQ. V was shortened by 7 bases and J by 3 bases, with 11 bases between the two germline ends. CDR3: CASATGFGANVLTF. Written as DNA, the CDR3 is TGCGCCAGCGCCACAGGGTTTGGGGCCAACGTCCTGACTTTC.

J is TRBJ1-3 and V is TRBV19; the match to TRBD1 covers 7 bases. Germline loops: CDR1 LNHDA, CDR2 SQIVND (reference sequence). The trim removed 2 bases at V and 1 base at J, leaving 2 bases unmatched. The CDR3 runs to 15 residues. CDR3 protein: CASSITGASGNTIYF. Here the CDR3 DNA reads TGTGCCAGTAGTATAACAGGGGCTTCTGGAAACACCATATATTTT.